This entry lists 32 T cell receptor beta chains sequenced from one sample in a study of Ad26.COV2.S vaccination and SARS-CoV-2 variants (dated by TCRdb to 2020 to 2022). To prepare the library, the immunoSEQ multiplex PCR assay was applied. TCRdb stores this immuneACCESS table with in-frame sequences only. Part of the clones is absent; in the studies checked, under half of the shortfall reflects unresolved V genes, and no reason is known for the rest. The sample table contains about 420,000 clones; only one count was recorded for more than 75% of them. The leading ten clones occupy about 3.5% of the sample. The sample's treatment or condition label, in plain terms: 15 to 20 received Ad26.COV2.S at low or high dose, single or two shots; several received placebo; per-sample allocation not given. Repertoires of vaccine and placebo recipients were sequenced from samples taken on day 63 after the first injection.

Sequenced material: peripheral blood, taken in a trial of Ad26.COV2.S vaccine versus placebo. All receptors derive from a person aged 18-60 years who received the Ad26.COV2.S COVID-19 vaccine or a placebo.

This chain joins TRBV7-2 and TRBJ2-1; 11 bases align to TRBD2. The CDR3 extends over 15 amino acids. The junction had 6 bases not matched to a gene; V was cut back by 5 bases and J by 6 bases. Germline V lookup: CDR1 SGHTA, CDR2 FQGNSA. The CDR3 loop reads CASSPGLAVGNEQFF. The CDR3 region has the DNA TGTGCCAGCAGCCCGGGACTAGCGGTCGGCAATGAGCAGTTCTTC. The whole variable domain, remainder taken from reference TRBV7-2 and TRBJ2-1, is GAGVSQSPSNKVTEKGKDVELRCDPISGHTALYWYRQSLGQGLEFLIYFQGNSAPDKSGLPSDRFSAERTGGSVSTLTIQRTQQEDSAVYLCASSPGLAVGNEQFFGPGTRLTVL.

The chain links TRBV3-1 (or the pseudogene TRBV3-2) to TRBJ2-3; 12 bases match TRBD2. In germline, CDR1 is LGHDT, CDR2 YNNKEL (reference sequence). Trimming removed 4 bases from V and 5 bases from J; junction bases left unmatched: 13. This CDR3 comprises 18 residues. CDR3 DNA sequence: TGTGCCAGCAGCCCAGGGTCACTAGCGGGGGGTTTCTTAGATACGCAGTATTTT. Protein sequence: CASSPGSLAGGFLDTQYF.

This rearrangement joins TRBV7-2 to TRBJ2-3, with D unresolved. Trimming cost V 0 bases and J 6 bases, with 7 bases left between them. CDR3 length: 13 residues. Germline V gives CDR1 SGHTA, CDR2 FQGNSA. CDR3 in DNA: TGTGCCAGCAGCTTAGCTGTTAGGGATACGCAGTATTTT. Its protein is CASSLAVRDTQYF. Full variable domain (remainder filled in from reference TRBV7-2 and TRBJ2-3): GAGVSQSPSNKVTEKGKDVELRCDPISGHTALYWYRQSLGQGLEFLIYFQGNSAPDKSGLPSDRFSAERTGGSVSTLTIQRTQQEDSAVYLCASSLAVRDTQYFGPGTRLTVL.

This clone was picked up one time. This chain links TRBV10-3 with TRBJ1-6, with D possibly matching TRBD1 (6 bases). The CDR3 is made up of 14 amino acids. Trimming stripped 4 bases from V and 8 bases from J, with 12 bases between. Germline assignment: CDR1 ENHRY and CDR2 SYGVKD. The CDR3 coding sequence is TGTGCCATCAGTGCTACCCAGGGGTATTCACCCCTCCACTTT. This encodes CAISATQGYSPLHF.

This chain connects TRBV6-5 to TRBJ1-2; the match to TRBD1 covers 7 bases. Per germline, CDR1 MNHEY and CDR2 SVGAGI. V lost 3 bases and J lost 5; bases outside the gene matches: 6. This CDR3 has 14 amino acids. CDR3 sequence (DNA): TGTGCCAGCAGTTATTCCACACAGGGGTATGGCTACACCTTC. Amino acid sequence: CASSYSTQGYGYTF.

This rearrangement joins TRBV5-3 to TRBJ2-7; D gene ambiguous. TRBV5-3 is an ORF; its function is uncertain. The CDR3 has 13 residues. V was pared by 4 bases and J by 0 bases, with 8 bases between. CDR3 sequence: CARSVLSSYEQYF. The CDR3 DNA follows: TGTGCCAGAAGCGTCCTTAGCTCCTACGAGCAGTACTTC.

The chain recombines TRBV15 with TRBJ2-5, with D possibly matching TRBD1 (6 bases). This CDR3 has 15 residues. CDR1 LNHNV and CDR2 YYDKDF come from the germline V gene (reference sequence). V was shortened by 1 base and J by 5 bases, with 14 bases between the two germline ends. The CDR3 DNA is TGTGCCACCAGCAGAGTCTCAGGGGATGTCGAGACCCAGTACTTC. Encoded protein: CATSRVSGDVETQYF.

The chain links TRBV28 to TRBJ2-1; D remains ambiguous. The CDR3 is 11 amino acids. Looked up from germline, CDR1 is MDHEN and CDR2 is SYDVKM. The ends were cut back, 6 bases at V and 4 bases at J, with 4 bases in the middle. The DNA of the CDR3 is TGTGCCAGCAGCGCATACAATGAGCAGTTCTTC. Translated, it gives CASSAYNEQFF.

This clone was observed a single time. The chain links TRBV19 to TRBJ2-6; D uncertain. The CDR3 loop spans 17 amino acids. Germline V lookup: CDR1 LNHDA, CDR2 SQIVND (reference sequence). V was cut by 3 bases and J by 0 bases, with 12 bases left in between. The DNA of the CDR3 is TGTGCCAGTAGTATGCCAGCTTTCTTCTCTGGGGCCAACGTCCTGACTTTC. Translated, it gives CASSMPAFFSGANVLTF.

On this clone itself: Other DNA sequences within the sample encode an identical CDR3. This chain links TRBV29-1 with TRBJ2-3; D unresolved. Germline V gives CDR1 SQVTM, CDR2 ANQGSEA. The CDR3 totals 14 residues. V was shortened by 4 bases and J by 0 bases, with 11 bases between the two germline ends. This CDR3 is CSVAGTTSTDTQYF. In DNA, the CDR3 is TGCAGCGTTGCCGGTACTACTAGCACAGATACGCAGTATTTT.

CDR3 protein: CASRPAVGGPTEAFF. The CDR3 DNA follows: TGTGCCAGCAGACCGGCCGTGGGGGGGCCCACTGAAGCTTTCTTT. The V call is TRBV7-2, the J call TRBJ1-1; a weak D match, TRBD1 (6 bases). Trimming shortened V by 6 bases and J by 4 bases, and 18 bases separated the two germline ends. The germline V gene has CDR1 SGHTA and CDR2 FQGNSA. The CDR3 runs 15 residues.

The chain combines TRBV11-2 with TRBJ2-5; TRBD2 aligns across 11 bases. The CDR3 has 16 amino acids. From germline, CDR1 is SGHAT and CDR2 FQNNGV. V dropped 1 base and J dropped 6; count of bases not matched to a gene: 7. The CDR3 is CASSLVTSGGGKTQYF. Here the CDR3 DNA reads TGTGCCAGCAGCTTAGTCACTAGCGGGGGAGGGAAGACCCAGTACTTC.

The chain uses TRBV18 and TRBJ1-4; no definite D call. V was clipped by 4 bases and J by 8 bases, with 20 bases between them. The CDR3 covers 16 residues. The germline V gene has CDR1 KGHSH and CDR2 LQKENI. CDR3 in DNA: TGTGCCAGCTCACTGCGCGAGGCAGGCCAAGGGGAAAAACTGTTTTTT. Its protein is CASSLREAGQGEKLFF. The full variable domain, completed using reference TRBV18 and TRBJ1-4, is NAGVMQNPRHLVRRRGQEARLRCSPMKGHSHVYWYRQLPEEGLKFMVYLQKENIIDESGMPKERFSAEFPKEGPSILRIQQVVRGDSAAYFCASSLREAGQGEKLFFGSGTQLSVL.

V usage is TRBV4-1 and J usage is TRBJ1-5; D gene ambiguous. The CDR3 has 15 residues. Looked up from germline, CDR1 is MGHRA and CDR2 is YSYEKL. Between the trimmed V and J ends, which lost 1 base and 0 bases, there was a span of 7 bases. CDR3: CASSQAQNSNQPQHF. The CDR3 DNA sequence: TGCGCCAGCAGCCAAGCGCAGAATAGCAATCAGCCCCAGCATTTT.

V is TRBV24-1 and J is TRBJ2-5; no firm D call. The germline V gene has CDR1 KGHDR and CDR2 SFDVKD. This CDR3 region has 15 residues. V gave up 4 bases and J gave up 5 bases, with 16 bases separating them. CDR3 nucleotide sequence: TGTGCCACCAGTGACCCCGGCCAACCCATCGAGACCCAGTACTTC. Amino acid sequence: CATSDPGQPIETQYF.

The rearrangement joins TRBV30 to TRBJ2-3, with 9 bases lining up with TRBD1. The V segment lost 2 bases and the J segment 5 bases; nucleotides outside the gene matches: 8. Germline CDR1 reads GTSNPN; CDR2 reads SVGIG (reference sequence). The CDR3 is made up of 15 amino acids. The CDR3 spells CAWSPKTGGIDTQYF. The CDR3 nucleotides read TGTGCCTGGAGTCCTAAGACAGGGGGAATAGATACGCAGTATTTT.

V and J are TRBV27 and TRBJ2-2; the D is unclear. This CDR3 comprises 12 residues. The germline V gene has CDR1 MNHEY and CDR2 SMNVEV (reference sequence). V was cut by 8 bases and J by 7 bases, with 11 bases left in between. CDR3 region: CASRASSGELFF. DNA for the CDR3: TGTGCCAGCCGCGCGTCTAGCGGGGAGCTGTTTTTT.

The chain combines TRBV4-3 with TRBJ1-1; 8 bases are shared with TRBD1. The CDR3 spans 13 residues. The germline V gene has CDR1 LGHNA and CDR2 YSLEER. With 1 base clipped from V and 10 bases from J, the junction kept 5 bases outside the gene matches. As DNA, the CDR3 is TGCGCCAGCAGCCAAGCGGCAGGGGGCACAGCTTTCTTT. It translates to CASSQAAGGTAFF.

The chain combines TRBV4-2 with TRBJ2-2, with 7 bases fitting TRBD2. CDR1 and CDR2 (germline): LGHNA, YNFKEQ. V lost 0 bases, J lost 7 bases, and 8 bases stayed unmatched. The length of the CDR3 is 16 residues. CDR3 DNA: TGTGCCAGCAGCCAAGAACCTAGGCCGGGGGGCGGGGAGCTGTTTTTT. Translation: CASSQEPRPGGGELFF.

J is TRBJ2-1 and V is TRBV5-6; 8 nucleotides agree with TRBD2. Germline V CDR1 and CDR2: SGHDT, YYEEEE. With 3 bases clipped from V and 2 bases from J, the junction kept 4 bases outside the gene matches. The CDR3 runs to 15 residues. CDR3 amino acids: CASSSGLAPYNEQFF. In DNA, the CDR3 is TGTGCCAGCAGCTCCGGACTAGCCCCCTACAATGAGCAGTTCTTC.

The chain employs TRBV18 and TRBJ1-1, with D uncertain. The length of the CDR3 is 13 residues. CDR1 is KGHSH, CDR2 LQKENI, per germline. Trimming removed 6 bases from V and 3 bases from J, with 11 bases in between. CDR3 in amino acids: CASSELRDTEAFF. CDR3 sequence (DNA): TGTGCCAGCTCCGAGTTGCGGGACACTGAAGCTTTCTTT.

The genes are TRBV11-2 and TRBJ2-5; TRBD1 or TRBD2 may be the D gene (7 bases each). Trimming cost V 5 bases and J 5 bases, with 24 bases left between them. The germline CDR1 and CDR2 sequences are SGHAT and FQNNGV. The CDR3 totals 17 residues. CDR3 coding DNA: TGTGCCAGCAGCCCGACGGCAGGGGGGGCCCTGTTTGAGACCCAGTACTTC. Translation: CASSPTAGGALFETQYF.

V gene TRBV28 combines with J gene TRBJ1-2, with a weak D call TRBD1 (5 bases). Germline V gene lookup returns CDR1 MDHEN and CDR2 SYDVKM. The CDR3 is 14 amino acids. Trimming cost V 4 bases and J 2 bases, with 11 bases left between them. The CDR3 coding sequence is TGTGCCAGCAGTTCGGGCAGGGAAAACTATGGCTACACCTTC. It is translated as CASSSGRENYGYTF.

As regards this clone: One end of the junction does not line up with germline, which may come from a read error. The chain combines TRBV12-3 or TRBV12-4 with TRBJ1-2; D is ambiguous. The CDR3 is 13 amino acids. CDR3 bases: TGTGCCAGCAGTTCCACGGAAAGCAAAAAAGAATCCTTC. It yields the protein CASSSTESKKESF.

The V call is TRBV7-8, the J call TRBJ2-7, with TRBD1 as a possible D gene (6 bases). The CDR3 extends over 13 amino acids. In germline, CDR1 is SGHVS, CDR2 FQNEAQ. V shed 3 bases and J shed 2 bases, with 8 bases lying between them. CDR3 amino acids: CASSFQGPYEQYF. The CDR3 nucleotides are TGTGCCAGCAGCTTCCAGGGGCCCTACGAGCAGTACTTC.

J is TRBJ2-1 and V is TRBV27; 9 bases map to TRBD2. V was pared by 4 bases and J by 5 bases, with 6 bases of the junction left unmatched. From germline, CDR1 is MNHEY and CDR2 SMNVEV (reference sequence). CDR3 length: 15 amino acids. CDR3 sequence: CASSSLAGGDNEQFF. Written as DNA, the CDR3 is TGTGCCAGCAGTTCCTTGGCGGGGGGGGACAATGAGCAGTTCTTC.

This clone was picked up one time. Here the CDR3 reads CASSYLAGVETQYF. In nucleotides, the CDR3 is TGTGCCAGCAGTTACCTGGCGGGGGTCGAGACCCAGTACTTC. This chain connects TRBV6-5 to TRBJ2-5, with 7 bases that match TRBD2. CDR3 length: 14 amino acids. Per germline, CDR1 MNHEY and CDR2 SVGAGI. J was trimmed by 5 bases and V by 2 bases; bases with no gene match: 5.

This chain uses TRBV19 with TRBJ2-3; D unresolved. V was trimmed by 6 bases and J by 0 bases, leaving 13 bases between them. The CDR3 is made up of 15 amino acids. CDR1 is LNHDA, CDR2 SQIVND, per germline (reference sequence). The CDR3 loop reads CASRGGTPSTDTQYF. DNA of the CDR3: TGTGCCAGTAGGGGTGGCACTCCTAGCACAGATACGCAGTATTTT.

The chain uses TRBV6-1 and TRBJ1-3; D possibly corresponds to TRBD1 (5 bases). Trimming cost V 6 bases and J 0 bases, with 12 bases left between them. CDR1 MNHNS and CDR2 SASEGT come from the germline V gene. There are 15 residues in the CDR3. As DNA, the CDR3 is TGTGCCAGCAGAGACAGATCTCTCTCTGGAAACACCATATATTTT. This sequence encodes CASRDRSLSGNTIYF.

In the case of this clone: The same CDR3 can be traced to other DNA sequences in this sample. This chain links TRBV5-1 with TRBJ2-5; D gene unclear. Per the germline V gene, CDR1 is SGHRS and CDR2 is YFSETQ. CDR3 length: 12 amino acids. The germline V and J ends were trimmed by 0 bases and 3 bases, with 3 bases remaining between them. The chain's CDR3 is CASSLAEETQYF. Written as DNA, the CDR3 is TGCGCCAGCAGCTTGGCCGAAGAGACCCAGTACTTC. Variable domain in full (rest from reference TRBV5-1 and TRBJ2-5): KAGVTQTPRYLIKTRGQQVTLSCSPISGHRSVSWYQQTPGQGLQFLFEYFSETQRNKGNFPGRFSGRQFSNSRSEMNVSTLELGDSALYLCASSLAEETQYFGPGTRLLVL.

The chain carries TRBV9 and TRBJ2-3; 7 bases are a match to TRBD2. This CDR3 is built from 13 residues. Germline CDR1 SGDLS, CDR2 YYNGEE. J gave up 4 bases and V 5 bases, and 4 bases lay outside the gene matches. The CDR3 reads CASSPAGADTQYF. The CDR3 DNA reads as TGTGCCAGCAGTCCGGCGGGGGCAGATACGCAGTATTTT.

In nucleotides, the CDR3 is TGTGCCAGCACGTATGGGAGCTCTGGAAACACCATATATTTT. Translation: CASTYGSSGNTIYF. The gene calls are TRBV28 and TRBJ1-3; D remains unclear. The V and J ends lost 7 bases and 0 bases respectively, with 10 bases between them. CDR3 size: 14 residues. CDR1 is MDHEN, CDR2 SYDVKM, per germline.